These 16 T cell receptor beta chains were all obtained from the same sample, sequenced in a study of control samples from healthy donors and cancer patients. TCRdb's copy holds only in-frame clones and misses some; the assay was immunoSEQ multiplex PCR. The sample includes 140,000 to 150,000 clones, approximately 94% seen only once; the top ten take under 7%. Sequencing was carried out using blood. The receptors stem from a man aged 18-30 years in good health.

The rearrangement links TRBV29-1 to TRBJ2-5; 8 nucleotides align to TRBD2. The germline gives CDR1 SQVTM, CDR2 ANQGSEA. CDR3 length: 12 amino acids. J lost 5 bases, V lost 7 bases, and 6 bases had no gene match. The CDR3 DNA reads TGCAGCGCCCGGACTAGCCTGGAGACCCAGTACTTC. This codes for CSARTSLETQYF.

The chain carries TRBV7-2 and TRBJ1-2, with D uncertain. Germline lookup yields CDR1 SGHTA and CDR2 FQGNSA. The CDR3 covers 14 residues. The V end lost 1 base, the J end lost 4 bases, and 10 bases lay between the germline ends. CDR3 loop: CASSLVVLSYGYTF. The CDR3 DNA follows: TGTGCCAGCAGCTTAGTGGTCCTATCCTATGGCTACACCTTC.

The V call is TRBV5-3, the J call TRBJ2-7; 8 bases agree with TRBD2. TRBV5-3 is placed among ORFs of uncertain function. V gave up 0 bases and J gave up 0 bases; unmatched junction bases: 8. The CDR3 loop spans 17 amino acids. The CDR3 spells CARSLAVCGRYSYEQYF. DNA for the CDR3: TGTGCCAGAAGCTTGGCCGTCTGCGGGAGGTACTCCTACGAGCAGTACTTC.

The table lists this clone with a few counts. V usage is TRBV2 and J usage is TRBJ1-1; no clear D. CDR3 length: 14 residues. Germline V lookup: CDR1 SNHLY, CDR2 FYNNEI. The V end lost 6 bases, the J end lost 4 bases, and 15 bases lay between the germline ends. DNA of the CDR3: TGTGCCAGCAGCCCCGAGGCAGGTCCCACTGAAGCTTTCTTT. This sequence encodes CASSPEAGPTEAFF. The full variable domain, in which reference TRBV2 and TRBJ1-1 provide the parts outside the CDR3, is EPEVTQTPSHQVTQMGQEVILRCVPISNHLYFYWYRQILGQKVEFLVSFYNNEISEKSEIFDDQFSVERPDGSNFTLKIRSTKLEDSAMYFCASSPEAGPTEAFFGQGTRLTVV.

The chain couples TRBV5-6 to TRBJ1-3; possibly TRBD1 for D (5 bases). The germline V and J ends were trimmed by 2 bases and 0 bases, with 15 bases remaining between them. Germline V lookup: CDR1 SGHDT, CDR2 YYEEEE. The CDR3 contains 17 residues. The chain's CDR3 is CASSFREWILSGNTIYF. In DNA, the CDR3 is TGTGCCAGCAGCTTCAGGGAGTGGATACTCTCTGGAAACACCATATATTTT.

The J gene is TRBJ2-1, the V gene TRBV28; 11 nucleotides agree with TRBD2. CDR1 MDHEN and CDR2 SYDVKM come from the germline V gene. This CDR3 is 15 amino acids long. Trimming cost V 1 base and J 5 bases; bases outside gene matches: 1. CDR3 region: CASSLLAGGNNEQFF. The CDR3 nucleotides read TGTGCCAGCAGTTTATTAGCGGGGGGGAACAATGAGCAGTTCTTC. Supplemented by reference TRBV28 and TRBJ2-1, the full variable domain reads DVKVTQSSRYLVKRTGEKVFLECVQDMDHENMFWYRQDPGLGLRLIYFSYDVKMKEKGDIPEGYSVSREKKERFSLILESASTNQTSMYLCASSLLAGGNNEQFFGPGTRLTVL.

The chain links TRBV7-9 to TRBJ1-4; D call uncertain. This CDR3 spans 14 amino acids. V lost 3 bases and J 5 bases, leaving 10 bases between the germline ends. Per germline, CDR1 SEHNR and CDR2 FQNEAQ (reference sequence). The CDR3 sequence: CASSLNSGNEKLFF. CDR3 DNA sequence: TGTGCCAGCAGCTTGAACAGTGGGAATGAAAAACTGTTTTTT.

This chain joins TRBV3-1 (or the pseudogene TRBV3-2) and TRBJ2-3, with a possible D match to TRBD1 (6 bases). V gave up 0 bases and J gave up 6 bases, with 13 bases separating them. The CDR3 has 15 residues. CDR1 is LGHDT, CDR2 YNNKEL, per germline (reference sequence). The CDR3 bases are TGTGCCAGCAGCCAAGAGGCGGCAGGGGAGGATACGCAGTATTTT. This translates into CASSQEAAGEDTQYF.

The chain recombines TRBV9 with TRBJ1-4; the D is unclear. This CDR3 spans 15 amino acids. Deletions cut 3 bases from V and 8 bases from J, with 17 bases between. Germline CDR1 and CDR2: SGDLS and YYNGEE. The CDR3 is CASSASDREIEKLFF. The CDR3 nucleotides read TGTGCCAGCAGCGCCTCGGACCGGGAGATCGAAAAACTGTTTTTT. Complete variable domain (other parts from reference TRBV9 and TRBJ1-4): DSGVTQTPKHLITATGQRVTLRCSPRSGDLSVYWYQQSLDQGLQFLIQYYNGEERAKGNILERFSAQQFPDLHSELNLSSLELGDSALYFCASSASDREIEKLFFGSGTQLSVL.

The genes are TRBV19 and TRBJ1-6; no definite D call. CDR1 LNHDA and CDR2 SQIVND come from the germline V gene (reference sequence). The CDR3 has 16 residues. Deletions cut 3 bases from V and 0 bases from J, with 9 bases between. DNA of the CDR3: TGTGCCAGTAGTATTCCGGGTAGCTCCTATAATTCACCCCTCCACTTT. Translating gives CASSIPGSSYNSPLHF.

This chain connects TRBV28 to TRBJ1-6, with D maybe TRBD1 (6 bases). CDR1 and CDR2 from the germline V gene are MDHEN and SYDVKM. CDR3 length: 19 residues. Trimming cost V 3 bases and J 9 bases, with 27 bases left between them. The CDR3 bases are TGTGCCAGCAGTTTCACAGGGCGTCAAAGCAGAACAAATAGTTCACCCCTCCACTTT. It translates to CASSFTGRQSRTNSSPLHF.

The chain employs TRBV4-1 and TRBJ1-2; 7 bases agree with TRBD1. Unmatched junction bases numbered 18, after V lost 4 bases and J lost 7 bases. Germline V gene lookup returns CDR1 MGHRA and CDR2 YSYEKL. The CDR3 sequence is 17 residues long. The CDR3 sequence: CASSRTPDRLTLSGYTF. The CDR3 DNA sequence: TGCGCCAGCAGCCGTACCCCGGACAGGCTAACCCTGTCTGGCTACACCTTC.

The chain recombines TRBV7-2 with TRBJ2-1; D remains unclear. Germline CDR1 and CDR2: SGHTA and FQGNSA. The V and J ends lost 2 bases and 6 bases respectively, with 14 bases between them. The CDR3 length is 15 residues. As DNA, the CDR3 is TGTGCCAGCAGCTTACTAGACCACCCTGTCAATGAGCAGTTCTTC. Protein: CASSLLDHPVNEQFF.

The J gene is TRBJ1-2, the V gene TRBV29-1, with D uncertain. This CDR3 spans 13 amino acids. V was pared by 3 bases and J by 2 bases, with 10 bases between. The germline gives CDR1 SQVTM, CDR2 ANQGSEA. This chain's CDR3 is CSVDPGWNYGYTF. The CDR3 DNA reads TGCAGCGTTGACCCGGGTTGGAACTATGGCTACACCTTC.

The V and J genes are TRBV6-5 and TRBJ1-5; D gene uncertain. This CDR3 contains 12 residues. Germline V gene data show CDR1 as MNHEY and CDR2 as SVGAGI. Trimming shortened V by 7 bases and J by 2 bases, and 6 bases separated the two germline ends. CDR3 sequence: CASTSGNQPQHF. The CDR3 bases are TGTGCCAGCACCTCCGGCAATCAGCCCCAGCATTTT.

This clone was picked up one time. The chain employs TRBV28 and TRBJ2-7; no clear D gene. V was shortened by 3 bases and J by 2 bases, with 8 bases between the two germline ends. There are 13 residues in the CDR3. CDR1 and CDR2 (germline): MDHEN, SYDVKM. CDR3 sequence: CASSFNDAYEQYF. The CDR3 DNA reads as TGTGCCAGCAGTTTTAATGATGCCTACGAGCAGTACTTC. The full variable domain, rest sourced from reference TRBV28 and TRBJ2-7, is DVKVTQSSRYLVKRTGEKVFLECVQDMDHENMFWYRQDPGLGLRLIYFSYDVKMKEKGDIPEGYSVSREKKERFSLILESASTNQTSMYLCASSFNDAYEQYFGPGTRLTVT.